The 9 T cell receptor beta chains given below trace back to one sample, sequenced in a study of blood T cell repertoires in COVID-19. Profiling relied on immunoSEQ multiplex PCR, and the TCRdb table lists in-frame clones only, not all of them. This sample has about 280,000 clones, with roughly 80% found just once. The sequencing input was PBMCs or T cells enriched from blood (not recorded which). These receptors came from a man aged 35 to 55 who had been exposed to COVID-19.

This clone appeared a single time. The chain links TRBV5-1 to TRBJ2-3; TRBD1 matches 9 bases. With V trimmed by 2 bases and J by 4 bases, 5 bases remained unmatched. Germline V lookup: CDR1 SGHRS, CDR2 YFSETQ. The CDR3 is 15 residues long. In DNA form, the CDR3 reads TGCGCCAGCAGCTTTCGGGGACAGGGAGCAGATACGCAGTATTTT. This gives the protein CASSFRGQGADTQYF.

This chain uses TRBV19 with TRBJ2-3; a possible D gene is TRBD2 (5 bases). CDR3 size: 16 residues. CDR1 and CDR2 from the germline V gene are LNHDA and SQIVND (reference sequence). Trimming took off 5 bases at V and 3 bases at J, with 18 bases between the two ends. This chain's CDR3 is CASSVGRGLGTDTQYF. CDR3 nucleotides: TGTGCCAGTAGTGTAGGTCGGGGTTTGGGGACAGATACGCAGTATTTT. Full variable domain (rest looked up from reference TRBV19 and TRBJ2-3): DGGITQSPKYLFRKEGQNVTLSCEQNLNHDAMYWYRQDPGQGLRLIYYSQIVNDFQKGDIAEGYSVSREKKESFPLTVTSAQKNPTAFYLCASSVGRGLGTDTQYFGPGTRLTVL.

This rearrangement joins TRBV18 to TRBJ2-2; TRBD1 is a possible D gene (5 bases). The length of the CDR3 is 15 residues. V was cut by 2 bases and J by 2 bases, with 9 bases left in between. Germline V gives CDR1 KGHSH, CDR2 LQKENI. The CDR3 sequence: CASSPMDTNTGELFF. CDR3 nucleotide sequence: TGTGCCAGCTCACCAATGGACACCAACACCGGGGAGCTGTTTTTT.

The chain carries TRBV6-5 and TRBJ2-7, with TRBD1 identical over 7 bases. The CDR3 totals 14 residues. V lost 2 bases and J lost 6; bases outside the gene matches: 7. Looked up from germline, CDR1 is MNHEY and CDR2 is SVGAGI. The CDR3 nucleotides read TGTGCCAGCAGTTACGTTGGGACAGTAGGCGAGCAGTACTTC. As protein: CASSYVGTVGEQYF.

CDR3 sequence (DNA): TGTGCCAGCAGTGAAGGAGATCAGCCCCAGCATTTT. Translating it yields CASSEGDQPQHF. The rearrangement joins TRBV6-1 to TRBJ1-5, with D hard to call. V was cut by 1 base and J by 5 bases, with 3 bases left in between. Per the germline V gene, CDR1 is MNHNS and CDR2 is SASEGT. This CDR3 contains 12 residues.

V gene TRBV5-1 combines with J gene TRBJ2-3, with 12 nucleotides matching TRBD2. This CDR3 comprises 14 residues. Trimming cost V 4 bases and J 6 bases; bases outside gene matches: 3. Germline V gives CDR1 SGHRS, CDR2 YFSETQ. The CDR3 protein is CASSPGLAGDTQYF. The CDR3, as DNA: TGCGCCAGCAGCCCCGGACTAGCGGGGGATACGCAGTATTTT.

The chain carries TRBV9 and TRBJ2-3; 9 bases agree with TRBD1. This CDR3 comprises 18 residues. V lost 2 bases to trimming and J lost 2 bases; unmatched junction nucleotides: 12. From germline, CDR1 is SGDLS and CDR2 YYNGEE. Here the CDR3 reads CASSVGHRGLRVTDTQYF. Written as DNA, the CDR3 is TGTGCCAGCAGCGTTGGACACAGGGGGCTGAGGGTCACAGATACGCAGTATTTT.

This clone turned up a few times. The genes are TRBV2 and TRBJ2-6; D ambiguous. Deletions cut 5 bases from V and 3 bases from J, with 17 bases between. The CDR3 totals 17 residues. Germline loops: CDR1 SNHLY, CDR2 FYNNEI. The CDR3 reads CASSPRRLSGGANVLTF. CDR3 nucleotide sequence: TGTGCCAGCAGTCCTCGACGGCTGTCGGGTGGGGCCAACGTCCTGACTTTC.

This clone was found a few times. V usage is TRBV6-5 and J usage is TRBJ1-6; D perhaps matches TRBD1 (5 bases). Germline V gene lookup returns CDR1 MNHEY and CDR2 SVGAGI. The V end lost 2 bases, the J end lost 6 bases, and 11 bases lay between the germline ends. CDR3 length: 15 amino acids. CDR3 sequence (DNA): TGTGCCAGCAGTTACGGGGCGTATGGTAATTCACCCCTCCACTTT. Protein product: CASSYGAYGNSPLHF.